A selection of T cell receptor beta chains follows, all from one sample in a study of blood T cells in healthy people across ages. TCRdb independently ran MiXCR on the 5' RACE reads; one entry per CDR3 protein. The repertoire has about a million distinct CDR3 sequences, 35% to 45% of them found once; the top ten carry roughly 13%. Source material: blood. All receptors derive from a man between 18 and 29 years old in good health. Both conserved end residues are part of each CDR3. Each record gives: D gene, clone size, V gene, J gene, CDR3 DNA, CDR3 protein. D genes are given only for firm matches. A row's size may be missing; if present it is once, few, many or a size class.

.	.	TRBV30	TRBJ2-5	TGTGCCTGGAGTGTACTCAGGCAAGAGACCCAGTACTTC	CAWSVLRQETQYF
TRBD1	.	TRBV29-1	TRBJ2-4	TGCAGCGTGCCGGGACAGGGGGCCCATGAGCAGTACTTC	CSVPGQGAHEQYF
.	.	TRBV29-1	TRBJ1-4	TGCAGTCAAGGAGAAAAACTGTTTTTT	CSQGEKLFF
.	few	TRBV7-2	TRBJ2-3	TGTGCCAGCAGCTTAACGGAAGGGACTAGCACAGATACGCAGTATTTT	CASSLTEGTSTDTQYF
.	.	TRBV5-4	TRBJ2-3	TGTGCCAGCAGCCCCACGAGGGGACTGAACACAGATACGCAGTATTTT	CASSPTRGLNTDTQYF
.	.	TRBV7-2	TRBJ2-3	TGTGCCAGCAACTTGTTACCCGTGATAGCAGATACGCAGTATTTT	CASNLLPVIADTQYF
.	few	TRBV15	TRBJ1-4	TGTGCCACCAGCAGAGATCGGGGCACGGCAACTAATGAAAAACTGTTTTTT	CATSRDRGTATNEKLFF
.	few	TRBV12-3/TRBV12-4	TRBJ1-1	TGTGCCAGCAGTCGCCCCCCCGGGGGCACTGAAGCTTTCTTT	CASSRPPGGTEAFF
TRBD1	few	TRBV7-9	TRBJ2-5	TGTGCCAGCAGCTTCGGACAGGGATTTAAAGAGACCCAGTACTTC	CASSFGQGFKETQYF
.	few	TRBV12-3/TRBV12-4	TRBJ1-2	TGTGCCAGCAGTTTATATGGCGGCTATGGCTACACCTTC	CASSLYGGYGYTF
TRBD1	.	TRBV7-2	TRBJ2-3	TGTGCCAGCAGCTTAGCCGGGACAGGCAAGAGGGCAGATACGCAGTATTTT	CASSLAGTGKRADTQYF
TRBD1	once	TRBV29-1	TRBJ2-7	TGCAGCGTCGCGGACAGGGTCGATGAGCAGTACTTC	CSVADRVDEQYF
.	.	TRBV9	TRBJ2-1	TGTGCCAGCAGCGATGGCCCCACAGTTTACAATGAGCAGTTCTTC	CASSDGPTVYNEQFF